Included here is one TCR beta chain sequence, with context. Other DNA sequences in this sample translate to the same CDR3. The sample belongs to a study of blood T cell repertoires in COVID-19. V lost 1 base, J lost 3 bases, and 3 bases stayed unmatched. The germline V gene has CDR1 LNHDA and CDR2 SQIVND (reference sequence). The CDR3 has 14 residues. Methods used by the authors: Reference gene primer amplification yielded estimated nucleated cell counts. This table comes from immunoSEQ multiplex PCR, and its TCRdb copy is limited to in-frame clones, with some not included. From that table come the V and J calls and clone size; the DNA was used to work out D and trimming. The sample lists hundreds of thousands of clones, about 82% occurring once.

The sequence came from a human donor in a cohort sampled during active COVID-19. J is TRBJ2-7 and V is TRBV19; 7 bases map to TRBD1. Sequenced input: peripheral blood. CDR3 nucleotide sequence: TGTGCCAGTAGTATAGGTACAGGGGTCTACGAGCAGTACTTC. Translation: CASSIGTGVYEQYF.